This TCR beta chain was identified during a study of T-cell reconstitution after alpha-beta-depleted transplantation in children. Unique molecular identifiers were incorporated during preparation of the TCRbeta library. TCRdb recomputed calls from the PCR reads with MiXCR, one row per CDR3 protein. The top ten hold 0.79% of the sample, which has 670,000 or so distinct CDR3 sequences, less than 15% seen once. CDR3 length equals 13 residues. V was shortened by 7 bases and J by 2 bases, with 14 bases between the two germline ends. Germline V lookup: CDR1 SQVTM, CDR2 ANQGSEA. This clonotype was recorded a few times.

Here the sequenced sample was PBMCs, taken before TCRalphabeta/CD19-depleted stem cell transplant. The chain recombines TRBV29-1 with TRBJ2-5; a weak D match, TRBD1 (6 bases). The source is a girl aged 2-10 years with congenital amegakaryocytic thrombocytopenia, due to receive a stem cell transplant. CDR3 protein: CSGAETGQETQYF. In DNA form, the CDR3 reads TGCAGCGGCGCAGAGACAGGTCAAGAGACCCAGTACTTC.